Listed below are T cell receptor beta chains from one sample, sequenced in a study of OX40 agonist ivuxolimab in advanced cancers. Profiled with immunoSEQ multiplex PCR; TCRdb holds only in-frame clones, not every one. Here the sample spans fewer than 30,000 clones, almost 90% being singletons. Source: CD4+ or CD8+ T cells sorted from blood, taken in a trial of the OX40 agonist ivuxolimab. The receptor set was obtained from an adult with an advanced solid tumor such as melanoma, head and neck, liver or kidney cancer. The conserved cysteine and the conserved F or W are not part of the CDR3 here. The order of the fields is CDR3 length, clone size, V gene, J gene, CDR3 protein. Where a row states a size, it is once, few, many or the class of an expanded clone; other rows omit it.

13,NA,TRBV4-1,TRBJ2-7,ASSQKFPGAYEQY
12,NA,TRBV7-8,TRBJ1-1,ASSLRVQYTEAF
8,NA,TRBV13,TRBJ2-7,ASSFREQY
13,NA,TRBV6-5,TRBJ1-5,ASAITGESNQPQH
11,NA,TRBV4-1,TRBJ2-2,ASSLKSSGELF
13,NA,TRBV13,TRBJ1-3,ASSLGLHSGNTIY
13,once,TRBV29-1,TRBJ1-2,SGAGLRDREFGYT
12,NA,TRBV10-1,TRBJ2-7,ASSESNGQYEQY
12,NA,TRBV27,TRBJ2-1,ASSLGGFHNEQF
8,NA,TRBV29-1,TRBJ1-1,SVQGYEAF
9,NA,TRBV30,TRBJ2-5,ASGSLGTQY
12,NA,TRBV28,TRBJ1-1,ASSTDRENTEAF
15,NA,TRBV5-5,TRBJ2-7,ASSLPGLAGDGDEQY
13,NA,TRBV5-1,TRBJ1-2,ASSPRQPSNYGYT
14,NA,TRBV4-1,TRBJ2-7,ASSQDPGGVSYEQY
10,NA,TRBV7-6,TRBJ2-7,ASSTHSYEQY
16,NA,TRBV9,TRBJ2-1,ASSVGTSGGSSYNEQF